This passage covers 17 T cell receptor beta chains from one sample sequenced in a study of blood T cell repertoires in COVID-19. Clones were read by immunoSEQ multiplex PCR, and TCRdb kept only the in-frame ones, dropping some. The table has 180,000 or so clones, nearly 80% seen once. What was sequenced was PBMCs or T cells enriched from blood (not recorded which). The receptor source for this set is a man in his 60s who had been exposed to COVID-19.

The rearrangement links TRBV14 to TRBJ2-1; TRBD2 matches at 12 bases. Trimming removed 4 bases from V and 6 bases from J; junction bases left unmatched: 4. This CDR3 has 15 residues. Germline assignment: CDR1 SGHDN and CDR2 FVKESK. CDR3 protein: CASSPRLAGVNEQFF. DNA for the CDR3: TGTGCCAGCAGCCCCCGACTAGCGGGAGTCAATGAGCAGTTCTTC.

As DNA, the CDR3 is TGTGCCAGCAGCTCCCAGGGAAACTATGGCTACACCTTC. This gives the protein CASSSQGNYGYTF. This chain links TRBV7-8 with TRBJ1-2; a weak D match, TRBD1 (5 bases). The CDR3 loop spans 13 amino acids. The V and J ends lost 4 bases and 2 bases respectively, with 8 bases between them. Germline assignment: CDR1 SGHVS and CDR2 FQNEAQ.

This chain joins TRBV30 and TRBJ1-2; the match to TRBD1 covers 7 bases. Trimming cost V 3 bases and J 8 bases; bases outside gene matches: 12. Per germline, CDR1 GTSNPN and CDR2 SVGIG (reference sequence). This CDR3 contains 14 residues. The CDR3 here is CAWRDGQARDGYTF. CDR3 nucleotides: TGTGCCTGGAGAGACGGACAGGCCCGGGACGGCTACACCTTC.

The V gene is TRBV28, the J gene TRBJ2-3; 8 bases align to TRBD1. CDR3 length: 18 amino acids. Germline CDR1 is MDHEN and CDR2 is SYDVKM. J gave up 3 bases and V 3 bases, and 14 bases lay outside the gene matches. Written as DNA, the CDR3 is TGTGCCAGCAGTTTTGTGGCAGGGGGCGGTAAGATTACAGATACGCAGTATTTT. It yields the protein CASSFVAGGGKITDTQYF.

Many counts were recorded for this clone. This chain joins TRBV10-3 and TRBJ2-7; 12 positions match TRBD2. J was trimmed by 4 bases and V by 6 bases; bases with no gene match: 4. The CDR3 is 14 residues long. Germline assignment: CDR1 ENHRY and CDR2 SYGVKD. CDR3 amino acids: CAIRMTSGGYEQYF. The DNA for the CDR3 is TGTGCCATCAGAATGACTAGCGGGGGATACGAGCAGTACTTC.

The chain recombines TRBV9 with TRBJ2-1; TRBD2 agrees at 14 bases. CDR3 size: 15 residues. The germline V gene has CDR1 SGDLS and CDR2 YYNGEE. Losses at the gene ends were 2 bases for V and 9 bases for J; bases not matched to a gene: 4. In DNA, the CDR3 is TGTGCCAGCAGCGTCGGACTAGCGGGAGGCTCTGAGCAGTTCTTC. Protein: CASSVGLAGGSEQFF.

The CDR3 protein is CASSLTGGSTDTQYF. CDR3 nucleotides: TGTGCCAGCAGCCTGACCGGGGGGAGCACAGATACGCAGTATTTT. The chain carries TRBV28 and TRBJ2-3; the match to TRBD2 covers 7 bases. In germline, CDR1 is MDHEN, CDR2 SYDVKM. The CDR3 sequence is 15 residues long. V lost 6 bases to trimming and J lost 0 bases; unmatched junction nucleotides: 6.

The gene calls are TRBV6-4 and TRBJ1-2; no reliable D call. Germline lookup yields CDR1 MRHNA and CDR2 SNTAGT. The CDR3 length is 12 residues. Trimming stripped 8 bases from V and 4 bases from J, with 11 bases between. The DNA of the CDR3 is TGTGCCAGCGGGCGTGCAGGCTATGGCTACACCTTC. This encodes CASGRAGYGYTF.

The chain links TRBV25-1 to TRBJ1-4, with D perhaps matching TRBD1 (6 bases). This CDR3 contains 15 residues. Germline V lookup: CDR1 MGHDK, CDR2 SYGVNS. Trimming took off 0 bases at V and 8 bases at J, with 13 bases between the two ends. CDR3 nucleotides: TGTGCCAGCAGTGAATATCGGTCAGGGGACGAAAAACTGTTTTTT. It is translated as CASSEYRSGDEKLFF. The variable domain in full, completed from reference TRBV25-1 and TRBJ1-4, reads EADIYQTPRYLVIGTGKKITLECSQTMGHDKMYWYQQDPGMELHLIHYSYGVNSTEKGDLSSESTVSRIRTEHFPLTLESARPSHTSQYLCASSEYRSGDEKLFFGSGTQLSVL.

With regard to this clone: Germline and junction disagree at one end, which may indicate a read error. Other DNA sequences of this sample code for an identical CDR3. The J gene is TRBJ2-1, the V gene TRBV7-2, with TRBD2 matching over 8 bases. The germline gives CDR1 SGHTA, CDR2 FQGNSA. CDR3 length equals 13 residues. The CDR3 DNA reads TGTGCCAGCAGCTCCGGGACTAGTAATGAGCAATTCTTC. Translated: CASSSGTSNEQFF.

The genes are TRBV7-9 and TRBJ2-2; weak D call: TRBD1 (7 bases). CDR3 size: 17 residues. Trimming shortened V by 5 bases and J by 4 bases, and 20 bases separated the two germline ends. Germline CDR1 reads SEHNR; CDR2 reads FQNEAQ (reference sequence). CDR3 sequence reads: CASSGPTGRGITGELFF. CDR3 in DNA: TGTGCCAGCAGCGGACCGACAGGGCGGGGAATCACCGGGGAGCTGTTTTTT.

This CDR3 reads CASSLDPLNEQYF. CDR3 DNA sequence: TGTGCCAGCAGCTTAGACCCACTTAACGAGCAGTACTTC. V usage is TRBV11-3 and J usage is TRBJ2-7, with D unclear. CDR1 is SGHNT and CDR2 is YENEEA in the germline V gene. The CDR3 consists of 13 residues. The germline V and J ends were trimmed by 0 bases and 5 bases, with 8 bases remaining between them.

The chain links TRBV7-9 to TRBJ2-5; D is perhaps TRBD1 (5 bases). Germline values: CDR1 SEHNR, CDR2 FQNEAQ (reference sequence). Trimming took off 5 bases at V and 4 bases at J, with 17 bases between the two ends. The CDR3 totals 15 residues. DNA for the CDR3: TGTGCCAGCAGCCTGGTCAGGGTTATAGGAGAGACCCAGTACTTC. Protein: CASSLVRVIGETQYF.

The CDR3: CASSLDRASNQPQHF. For the CDR3, the DNA is TGTGCCAGCAGCTTAGACAGGGCGAGCAATCAGCCCCAGCATTTT. V and J are TRBV7-8 and TRBJ1-5, with TRBD1 as a possible D gene (6 bases). Germline CDR1 SGHVS, CDR2 FQNEAQ. The CDR3 has 15 amino acids. Trimming removed 1 base at V and 1 base at J, with 8 bases between.

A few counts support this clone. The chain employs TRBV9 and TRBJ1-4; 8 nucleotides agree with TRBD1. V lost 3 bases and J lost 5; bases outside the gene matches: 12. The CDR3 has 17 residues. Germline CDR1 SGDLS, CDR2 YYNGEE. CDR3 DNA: TGTGCCAGCAGCGCCACTTTGTGGACAGGGTCGAATGAAAAACTGTTTTTT. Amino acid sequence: CASSATLWTGSNEKLFF.

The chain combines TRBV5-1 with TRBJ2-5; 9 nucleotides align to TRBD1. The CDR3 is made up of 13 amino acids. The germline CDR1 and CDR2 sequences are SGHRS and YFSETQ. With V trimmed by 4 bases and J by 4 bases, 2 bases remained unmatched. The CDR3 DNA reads TGCGCCAGCAGCCGGGACAGGGCAGAGACCCAGTACTTC. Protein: CASSRDRAETQYF.

The CDR3 sequence is CASSPGGVRAFF. The CDR3 nucleotides are TGTGCCAGCAGTCCGGGCGGGGTGAGAGCTTTCTTT. The chain joins TRBV5-4 to TRBJ1-1; no clear D gene. The CDR3 runs to 12 residues. Trimming removed 5 bases at V and 10 bases at J, with 15 bases between. The germline CDR1 and CDR2 sequences are SGHNT and YYREEE (reference sequence).